This entry lists 23 T cell receptor beta chains sequenced from one sample in a study of blood T cell repertoires in COVID-19. The data were produced by immunoSEQ multiplex PCR, yet TCRdb's version contains in-frame clones alone and is incomplete. The top ten hold around 36% of the sample, which has approximately 76,000 clones, around four fifths seen once. The sample taken for sequencing was peripheral blood. These receptors were taken from an elderly man with active or convalescent COVID-19.

CDR3 sequence reads: CASSLTTASEAFF. DNA for the CDR3: TGTGCCAGCAGCTTAACTACGGCGAGCGAAGCTTTCTTT. The V and J genes are TRBV7-7 and TRBJ1-1, with unresolved D. There are 13 residues in the CDR3. Germline values: CDR1 SSHAT, CDR2 FNYEAQ (reference sequence). The ends were cut back, 2 bases at V and 8 bases at J, with 12 bases in the middle.

J is TRBJ2-3 and V is TRBV6-5, with 9 bases matching TRBD1. In germline, CDR1 is MNHEY, CDR2 SVGAGI. After removal of 6 bases from V and 3 bases from J, the junction contained 7 bases not matched to a gene. This CDR3 contains 15 residues. CDR3 region: CASSLQGARTDTQYF. The CDR3 nucleotides read TGTGCCAGCAGCTTACAGGGGGCGAGGACAGATACGCAGTATTTT.

The chain employs TRBV27 and TRBJ2-2; tentatively, D is TRBD1 (6 bases). The CDR3 runs 17 residues. Per the germline V gene, CDR1 is MNHEY and CDR2 is SMNVEV (reference sequence). Trimming stripped 2 bases from V and 5 bases from J, with 18 bases between. The CDR3 protein is CASSLPNQDSPTGELFF. DNA of the CDR3: TGTGCCAGCAGTTTACCAAACCAGGACAGTCCGACCGGGGAGCTGTTTTTT.

This clone has more than one count but fewer than ten. Relative to the germline gene, one junction end is altered; a read error may explain this. This chain uses TRBV10-1 with TRBJ1-2; unclear D gene. The CDR3 has 13 residues. In germline, CDR1 is WNHNN, CDR2 SYGVQD (reference sequence). In DNA form, the CDR3 reads TGCGCCAGCAGTGAGACATCGACTCGGCCCAACGCCTTC. Residues: CASSETSTRPNAF.

The chain recombines TRBV2 with TRBJ2-7, with 8 bases identical to TRBD1. Germline CDR1 reads SNHLY; CDR2 reads FYNNEI. The trim removed 1 base at V and 2 bases at J, leaving 1 base unmatched. The CDR3 loop spans 14 amino acids. The CDR3 loop reads CASSEVGQAYEQYF. The CDR3 nucleotides are TGTGCCAGCAGTGAAGTGGGACAGGCCTACGAGCAGTACTTC.

The CDR3 loop is CASGSGGTINEQFF. The CDR3 DNA reads TGTGCCAGTGGCTCCGGGGGGACTATCAATGAGCAGTTCTTC. This chain links TRBV7-2 with TRBJ2-1; TRBD2 aligns across 7 bases. This CDR3 is 14 amino acids long. Per the germline V gene, CDR1 is SGHTA and CDR2 is FQGNSA. V lost 9 bases to trimming and J lost 6 bases; unmatched junction nucleotides: 11.

V is TRBV5-4 and J is TRBJ2-3; D may be TRBD2 (6 bases). Trimming shortened V by 4 bases and J by 4 bases, and 19 bases separated the two germline ends. CDR3 length: 16 residues. CDR1 and CDR2 from the germline V gene are SGHNT and YYREEE (reference sequence). This CDR3 is CASSQDSGVFADTQYF. Written as DNA, the CDR3 is TGTGCCAGCAGCCAAGATTCGGGGGTGTTCGCAGATACGCAGTATTTT.

This chain connects TRBV18 to TRBJ1-5, with TRBD1 identical over 9 bases. The CDR3 consists of 15 residues. Trimming removed 5 bases from V and 5 bases from J; junction bases left unmatched: 7. The germline CDR1 and CDR2 sequences are KGHSH and LQKENI. CDR3 region: CASSNGTGTYQPQHF. As DNA, the CDR3 is TGTGCCAGCTCAAACGGGACAGGGACCTATCAGCCCCAGCATTTT.

The chain carries TRBV18 and TRBJ1-2; 10 bases match TRBD1. V shed 5 bases and J 4 bases; nucleotides not matched to a gene: 4. Per germline, CDR1 KGHSH and CDR2 LQKENI. This CDR3 is 14 amino acids long. CDR3 nucleotide sequence: TGTGCCAGCTCATCAGGGACAGGGGTCTATGGCTACACCTTC. Residues: CASSSGTGVYGYTF.

This sequence joins TRBV18 and TRBJ1-2, with 7 bases lining up with TRBD1. Germline-derived CDR1 and CDR2 are KGHSH and LQKENI. Germline trimming cut 5 bases from V and 2 bases from J; bases unmatched to any gene: 8. The CDR3 has 15 residues. Here the CDR3 DNA reads TGTGCCAGCTCATCTAACAGGGGATCAAACTATGGCTACACCTTC. Its protein product is CASSSNRGSNYGYTF.

There are a few counts of this clone. The chain combines TRBV6-5 with TRBJ1-1; D is ambiguous. Trimming pared 0 bases from V and 3 bases from J, leaving 8 bases between. The CDR3 totals 14 residues. In germline, CDR1 is MNHEY, CDR2 SVGAGI. The CDR3 here is CASSYSGSDTEAFF. The CDR3 DNA reads TGTGCCAGCAGTTACTCGGGGAGTGACACTGAAGCTTTCTTT.

This clone was counted at least ten times. CDR3 sequence reads: CASSYGTRTSGTGSNNEQFF. CDR3 in DNA: TGTGCCAGCAGTTACGGGACCCGGACTAGCGGGACCGGGTCAAACAATGAGCAGTTCTTC. V is TRBV6-2 or TRBV6-3 and J is TRBJ2-1, with 12 bases lining up with TRBD2. Per the germline V gene, CDR1 is MNHEY and CDR2 is SVGEGT. The V gene end was trimmed by 2 bases and the J gene end by 5 bases; junction bases not matched to a gene: 16. The CDR3 length is 20 residues.

This chain links TRBV20-1 with TRBJ1-1; perhaps TRBD1 as D (5 bases). This CDR3 is built from 11 residues. The V end was cut by 5 bases, the J end by 8 bases, with 12 bases between. Germline V gene sequence: CDR1 DFQATT, CDR2 SNEGSKA (reference sequence). The CDR3 nucleotides are TGCAGTGCTGGGGGAGGAGCGGAAGCTTTCTTT. Its protein is CSAGGGAEAFF.

The rearrangement links TRBV5-1 to TRBJ2-7; 14 nucleotides align to TRBD2. Trimming removed 3 bases from V and 3 bases from J; junction bases left unmatched: 11. CDR1 is SGHRS and CDR2 is YFSETQ in the germline V gene. This CDR3 is built from 18 residues. CDR3 residues: CASSWETSGRDWGYEQYF. The CDR3 DNA is TGCGCCAGCAGCTGGGAGACTAGCGGGAGGGATTGGGGCTACGAGCAGTACTTC.

The rearrangement uses TRBV28 and TRBJ1-4; D unresolved. V was trimmed by 2 bases and J by 6 bases, leaving 7 bases between them. Germline CDR1 and CDR2: MDHEN and SYDVKM. The CDR3 sequence is 13 residues long. CDR3 residues: CASSLPGDEKLFF. Here the CDR3 DNA reads TGTGCCAGCAGTTTACCCGGGGATGAAAAACTGTTTTTT.

The chain recombines TRBV14 with TRBJ1-3, with a possible D match to TRBD1 (5 bases). In germline, CDR1 is SGHDN, CDR2 FVKESK. V was shortened by 3 bases and J by 1 base, with 16 bases between the two germline ends. The CDR3 extends over 17 amino acids. The DNA of the CDR3 is TGTGCCAGCAGCCACCTGGACGGACAACGATCTGGAAACACCATATATTTT. Protein sequence: CASSHLDGQRSGNTIYF.

J is TRBJ1-2 and V is TRBV9; tentative D call: TRBD1 (5 bases). Germline V lookup: CDR1 SGDLS, CDR2 YYNGEE. With 0 bases removed from V and 10 bases from J, the gap between germline ends came to 7 bases. CDR3 length equals 11 residues. In DNA, the CDR3 is TGTGCCAGCAGCGTAGGGACACACTACACCTTC. Amino acids: CASSVGTHYTF.

This clone was observed a handful of times. The CDR3 loop reads CASSSSGREQFF. Here the CDR3 DNA reads TGTGCCAGCAGCTCGAGTGGGCGTGAGCAGTTCTTC. The chain couples TRBV5-6 to TRBJ2-1; D is ambiguous. The V gene lost 3 bases and the J gene lost 9 bases, with 10 bases spanning the gap. Germline loops: CDR1 SGHDT, CDR2 YYEEEE. CDR3 length: 12 residues.

The genes are TRBV6-1 and TRBJ2-5, with a tentative D call TRBD1 (6 bases). CDR1 MNHNS and CDR2 SASEGT come from the germline V gene. Trimming removed 1 base from V and 5 bases from J, with 14 bases in between. The CDR3 covers 15 residues. CDR3 nucleotides: TGTGCCAGCAGTGAAGTGCCAGGGGAGATGGAGACCCAGTACTTC. This gives the protein CASSEVPGEMETQYF.

The V and J genes are TRBV28 and TRBJ1-1; 9 nucleotides align to TRBD1. This CDR3 spans 13 amino acids. The V segment lost 6 bases and the J segment 1 base; nucleotides outside the gene matches: 0. From germline, CDR1 is MDHEN and CDR2 SYDVKM. The CDR3 loop is CASRGQGNTEAFF. Here the CDR3 DNA reads TGTGCCAGCAGGGGACAGGGGAACACTGAAGCTTTCTTT.

The chain carries TRBV7-2 and TRBJ2-5; D is perhaps TRBD2 (5 bases). Germline V gene lookup returns CDR1 SGHTA and CDR2 FQGNSA. This CDR3 region has 17 residues. Trimming removed 2 bases at V and 7 bases at J, with 23 bases between. The CDR3 DNA sequence: TGTGCCAGCAGCTTATTCGCTAGCTCGTCCCCTTTTGGGACCCAGTACTTC. Its translation: CASSLFASSSPFGTQYF.

The chain uses TRBV7-2 and TRBJ2-3, with 9 nucleotides matching TRBD2. With V trimmed by 4 bases and J by 2 bases, 7 bases remained unmatched. Germline CDR1 SGHTA, CDR2 FQGNSA. This CDR3 comprises 16 residues. Here the CDR3 DNA reads TGTGCCAGCAGCTCCGTAGCGGGAGACTCCACAGATACGCAGTATTTT. It encodes CASSSVAGDSTDTQYF.

The J gene is TRBJ2-3, the V gene TRBV6-5; TRBD2 matches at 11 bases. This CDR3 has 13 amino acids. The junction had 2 bases not matched to a gene; V was cut back by 7 bases and J by 5 bases. CDR1 MNHEY and CDR2 SVGAGI come from the germline V gene. The CDR3 is CASKTSGVDTQYF. CDR3 in DNA: TGTGCCAGCAAGACTAGCGGGGTAGATACGCAGTATTTT.